These 29 T cell receptor beta chains were all obtained from the same sample, sequenced in a study of beta chain features in type 1 diabetes. General observations from the study: All four CD4+ subsets from Type 1 diabetes patients carried moderately but significantly shorter TCRB CDR3s.

The antigens of these receptors remain unknown. Expressed TCRB transcripts were sequenced after all isolated RNA was converted to cDNA. Profiled with immunoSEQ multiplex PCR; TCRdb holds only in-frame clones, not every one. This table has 300,000 to 400,000 clones, around 8.5% appearing once. What was sequenced was central memory CD4+ T cells from blood. These receptors were obtained from a man aged 30-40 years with type 1 diabetes.

This clone was counted a few times. The chain is built from TRBV10-3 and TRBJ1-2; a possible D gene is TRBD1 (5 bases). This CDR3 spans 10 amino acids. V lost 11 bases to trimming and J lost 5 bases, with 9 bases between them. Germline-derived CDR1 and CDR2 are ENHRY and SYGVKD. CDR3 in DNA: TGTGCCGCGGGGCAGTATGGCTACACCTTC. This encodes CAAGQYGYTF.

This clone appeared a few times. The chain is built from TRBV7-2 and TRBJ2-3; no clear D. This CDR3 comprises 15 residues. Germline values: CDR1 SGHTA, CDR2 FQGNSA. Trimming removed 2 bases at V and 0 bases at J, with 9 bases between. The CDR3: CASSLSVASTDTQYF. CDR3 DNA sequence: TGTGCCAGCAGCTTATCAGTAGCTAGCACAGATACGCAGTATTTT.

V usage is TRBV23-1 and J usage is TRBJ2-4; D is ambiguous. TRBV23-1 is classed as an ORF, of uncertain function. There are 18 residues in the CDR3. V gave up 3 bases and J gave up 0 bases, with 18 bases separating them. The CDR3 here is CASSHALGWALAKNIQYF. The CDR3 bases are TGCGCCAGCAGTCACGCGCTGGGTTGGGCGCTAGCCAAAAACATTCAGTACTTC.

Only a few counts were recorded for this clone. Here the CDR3 reads CASSLRTSGGAYNEQFF. As DNA, the CDR3 is TGTGCCAGCAGTCTCCGGACTAGCGGGGGCGCCTACAATGAGCAGTTCTTC. This chain joins TRBV27 and TRBJ2-1; 13 positions agree with TRBD2. Per germline, CDR1 MNHEY and CDR2 SMNVEV (reference sequence). CDR3 length: 17 amino acids. The junction had 6 bases not matched to a gene; V was cut back by 5 bases and J by 2 bases.

There are a few counts of this clone. This chain joins TRBV6-6 and TRBJ2-5; no clear D. The germline V and J ends were trimmed by 6 bases and 6 bases, with 17 bases remaining between them. From germline, CDR1 is MNHNY and CDR2 SVGAGI (reference sequence). This CDR3 spans 14 amino acids. DNA of the CDR3: TGTGCCAGCAGCCGCCCCGGTGGGCAACAGACCCAGTACTTC. Its translation is CASSRPGGQQTQYF.

This clone was seen more than once but under ten times. This sequence joins TRBV29-1 and TRBJ1-3, with D tentatively TRBD1 (5 bases). The length of the CDR3 is 14 residues. Germline V CDR1 and CDR2: SQVTM, ANQGSEA. V lost 7 bases and J 0 bases, leaving 13 bases between the germline ends. In DNA form, the CDR3 reads TGCAGCGCTAATCAGGGTCTCTCTGGAAACACCATATATTTT. This translates into CSANQGLSGNTIYF.

This chain joins TRBV18 and TRBJ2-1; the D gene is possibly TRBD1 (6 bases). The CDR3 consists of 16 residues. Germline V lookup: CDR1 KGHSH, CDR2 LQKENI. The germline V and J ends were trimmed by 3 bases and 8 bases, with 20 bases remaining between them. CDR3 sequence (DNA): TGTGCCAGCTCACCGGAGACAGGATTCGGAGGAGATGAGCAGTTCTTC. It specifies CASSPETGFGGDEQFF.

This clone occurred a few times. This chain uses TRBV5-1 with TRBJ1-1, with D unresolved. Germline-derived CDR1 and CDR2 are SGHRS and YFSETQ. The CDR3 loop spans 15 amino acids. V dropped 4 bases and J dropped 3 bases, with 16 bases sitting between them. CDR3: CASSPEGEFYTEAFF. CDR3 DNA sequence: TGCGCCAGCAGCCCGGAGGGCGAGTTTTACACTGAAGCTTTCTTT.

The chain employs TRBV7-8 and TRBJ1-5; D perhaps matches TRBD1 (6 bases). CDR1 is SGHVS and CDR2 is FQNEAQ in the germline V gene. The length of the CDR3 is 16 residues. The V end lost 3 bases, the J end lost 3 bases, and 15 bases lay between the germline ends. This CDR3 is CASSLEDRTPNQPQHF. The CDR3 DNA sequence: TGTGCCAGCAGCTTGGAGGACAGAACCCCCAATCAGCCCCAGCATTTT.

This clone was recorded a few times. This sequence joins TRBV6-4 and TRBJ1-1; D possibly corresponds to TRBD1 (5 bases). Trimming took off 2 bases at V and 1 base at J, with 11 bases between the two ends. CDR1 and CDR2 (germline): MRHNA, SNTAGT. The CDR3 is 15 amino acids. CDR3 nucleotides: TGTGCCAGCAGTGACATAGACAGCCCGAACACTGAAGCTTTCTTT. Amino acid sequence: CASSDIDSPNTEAFF.

This clone was seen ten or more times. CDR3 protein: CASSPLAGGLDNEQFF. Here the CDR3 DNA reads TGCGCCAGCAGCCCCCTAGCGGGGGGCCTCGACAATGAGCAGTTCTTC. The J gene is TRBJ2-1, the V gene TRBV5-1, with 11 bases identical to TRBD2. Germline assignment: CDR1 SGHRS and CDR2 YFSETQ. Germline trimming cut 4 bases from V and 5 bases from J; bases unmatched to any gene: 8. The CDR3 length is 16 residues.

The chain is built from TRBV6-5 and TRBJ2-5; 8 nucleotides align to TRBD1. V dropped 0 bases and J dropped 5; count of bases not matched to a gene: 5. Germline CDR1 and CDR2: MNHEY and SVGAGI. The CDR3 spans 15 residues. This chain's CDR3 is CASSYSPGGMETQYF. The DNA for the CDR3 is TGTGCCAGCAGTTACTCTCCAGGGGGCATGGAGACCCAGTACTTC.

This clone occurred many times. The gene calls are TRBV10-3 and TRBJ2-7, with TRBD1 as a possible D gene (6 bases). The CDR3 is 13 amino acids. V lost 9 bases and J 0 bases, leaving 12 bases between the germline ends. The germline V gene encodes CDR1 ENHRY and CDR2 SYGVKD. As DNA, the CDR3 is TGTGCCATTGCGGACAGAGCCTCCTACGAGCAGTACTTC. Translating gives CAIADRASYEQYF.

CDR3 nucleotide sequence: TGTGCCAGCCATGGGCAGGTAATACAGGAGCAGTACTTC. It encodes CASHGQVIQEQYF. J is TRBJ2-7 and V is TRBV2; D gene unclear. This CDR3 has 13 amino acids. Looked up from germline, CDR1 is SNHLY and CDR2 is FYNNEI. Trimming removed 8 bases at V and 7 bases at J, with 18 bases between.

This clone was recorded only once. The rearrangement uses TRBV9 and TRBJ2-3; 15 positions agree with TRBD2. V trimming: 3 bases; J trimming: 4 bases; junction bases outside the gene matches: 3. There are 16 residues in the CDR3. CDR1 is SGDLS, CDR2 YYNGEE, per germline. In DNA, the CDR3 is TGTGCCAGCAGCGGGACTAGCGGGGGGGCGTCAGATACGCAGTATTTT. It is translated as CASSGTSGGASDTQYF.

The chain combines TRBV5-6 with TRBJ2-5, with 9 bases lining up with TRBD1. The CDR3 is 16 amino acids. From germline, CDR1 is SGHDT and CDR2 YYEEEE. With V trimmed by 0 bases and J by 3 bases, 6 bases remained unmatched. The CDR3 sequence is CASSLGLWDREETQYF. Here the CDR3 DNA reads TGTGCCAGCAGCTTGGGCCTGTGGGACAGGGAAGAGACCCAGTACTTC.

The chain is built from TRBV11-2 and TRBJ2-3, with 12 bases aligning to TRBD2. V was pared by 4 bases and J by 2 bases, with 1 base of the junction left unmatched. The CDR3 runs to 15 residues. Germline V gene lookup returns CDR1 SGHAT and CDR2 FQNNGV. This CDR3 reads CASSWTSGTTDTQYF. CDR3 sequence (DNA): TGTGCCAGCAGCTGGACTAGCGGGACCACAGATACGCAGTATTTT.

The chain employs TRBV5-1 and TRBJ2-2; 11 nucleotides align to TRBD2. The germline V gene encodes CDR1 SGHRS and CDR2 YFSETQ. V was clipped by 4 bases and J by 2 bases; unmatched bases: 4. The CDR3 contains 16 residues. In DNA, the CDR3 is TGCGCCAGCAGCGCTAGCGGGGGGACCAACACCGGGGAGCTGTTTTTT. The encoded protein is CASSASGGTNTGELFF. The full variable domain, in which reference TRBV5-1 and TRBJ2-2 provide the parts outside the CDR3, is KAGVTQTPRYLIKTRGQQVTLSCSPISGHRSVSWYQQTPGQGLQFLFEYFSETQRNKGNFPGRFSGRQFSNSRSEMNVSTLELGDSALYLCASSASGGTNTGELFFGEGSRLTVL.

Note on this clone: This clone may be a read error of a much larger clone one base away. The J gene is TRBJ2-3, the V gene TRBV7-6; no clear D. V dropped 5 bases and J dropped 2 bases, with 2 bases sitting between them. CDR1 and CDR2 from the germline V gene are SGHVS and FNYEAQ. The CDR3 totals 11 residues. The CDR3 DNA sequence: TGTGCCAGCAGCCACACAGATACGCAGTATTTT. Translated, it gives CASSHTDTQYF.

The chain uses TRBV5-1 and TRBJ2-7, with D possibly being TRBD1 (5 bases). CDR3 length: 14 amino acids. V shed 4 bases and J shed 3 bases, with 14 bases lying between them. Germline V gives CDR1 SGHRS, CDR2 YFSETQ. CDR3 protein: CASSSSGWDYEQYF. The DNA for the CDR3 is TGCGCCAGCAGCAGTTCAGGGTGGGACTACGAGCAGTACTTC.

This clone was found a few times. V usage is TRBV6-6 and J usage is TRBJ1-1; no reliable D call. The CDR3 runs 15 residues. Germline V gene lookup returns CDR1 MNHNY and CDR2 SVGAGI (reference sequence). The germline V and J ends were trimmed by 1 base and 6 bases, with 15 bases remaining between them. CDR3 DNA sequence: TGTGCCAGCAGTTACTTAAGTTCCAGGTTCCCTGAAGCTTTCTTT. Translation: CASSYLSSRFPEAFF.

The table lists this clone with a few counts. J is TRBJ1-5 and V is TRBV6-1; a possible D gene is TRBD1 (5 bases). CDR1 and CDR2 (germline): MNHNS, SASEGT. V lost 4 bases and J lost 1, with 17 bases in between. There are 17 residues in the CDR3. CDR3 in DNA: TGTGCCAGCAGTGCCAGGCGGGAGGGGAGCAGCAATCAGCCCCAGCATTTT. Amino acids: CASSARREGSSNQPQHF.

The rearrangement joins TRBV29-1 to TRBJ2-7; no clear D gene. V lost 4 bases to trimming and J lost 4 bases, with 14 bases between them. This CDR3 has 13 residues. From germline, CDR1 is SQVTM and CDR2 ANQGSEA. DNA of the CDR3: TGCAGCGTTGTTGCTTCCGGGCTATACGAGCAGTACTTC. Translating gives CSVVASGLYEQYF.

V and J are TRBV27 and TRBJ1-2, with D tentatively TRBD1 (5 bases). With 2 bases removed from V and 8 bases from J, the gap between germline ends came to 9 bases. Germline-derived CDR1 and CDR2 are MNHEY and SMNVEV (reference sequence). CDR3 length: 12 residues. Here the CDR3 reads CASSLQGRGYTF. CDR3 in DNA: TGTGCCAGCAGTTTACAGGGAAGGGGCTACACCTTC.

A few counts support this clone. The chain carries TRBV7-8 and TRBJ2-7; D is possibly TRBD1 (6 bases). Germline values: CDR1 SGHVS, CDR2 FQNEAQ. The CDR3 has 13 amino acids. Trimming removed 3 bases at V and 8 bases at J, with 14 bases between. The CDR3 sequence is CASSFPGRDKQYF. As DNA, the CDR3 is TGTGCCAGCAGCTTCCCTGGACGGGACAAGCAGTACTTC.

In this sample, this clone turned up a few times. A much larger clone lies one base from this, so it may be a read error. This rearrangement joins TRBV5-4 to TRBJ2-3; 8 bases map to TRBD2. Germline V CDR1 and CDR2: SGHNT, YYREEE (reference sequence). Unmatched junction bases numbered 1, after V lost 4 bases and J lost 0 bases. The CDR3 consists of 14 residues. CDR3: CASSIAGSTDTQYF. The CDR3 DNA follows: TGTGCCAGCAGCATAGCGGGGAGCACAGATACGCAGTATTTT.

This clone came up many times. The V call is TRBV10-3, the J call TRBJ1-4; no definite D call. This CDR3 spans 14 amino acids. Germline V gene sequence: CDR1 ENHRY, CDR2 SYGVKD. V was pared by 2 bases and J by 0 bases, with 4 bases between. CDR3 amino acids: CAISEQATNEKLFF. The CDR3 DNA follows: TGTGCCATCAGTGAGCAAGCAACTAATGAAAAACTGTTTTTT.

This clone was observed many times. J is TRBJ2-3 and V is TRBV10-3; D gene ambiguous. Germline V gives CDR1 ENHRY, CDR2 SYGVKD. V was shortened by 6 bases and J by 0 bases, with 13 bases between the two germline ends. The CDR3 loop spans 15 amino acids. DNA for the CDR3: TGTGCCATCAGCTTAGTAGAACCTAGCACAGATACGCAGTATTTT. The encoded protein is CAISLVEPSTDTQYF.

This clone was recorded a few times. The rearrangement uses TRBV5-6 and TRBJ2-5; TRBD2 matches at 7 bases. This CDR3 contains 13 residues. The germline CDR1 and CDR2 sequences are SGHDT and YYEEEE. With V trimmed by 0 bases and J by 7 bases, 3 bases remained unmatched. The CDR3 nucleotides are TGTGCCAGCAGCTTGGGCAGGGAGGGGACCCAGTACTTC. Residues: CASSLGREGTQYF.